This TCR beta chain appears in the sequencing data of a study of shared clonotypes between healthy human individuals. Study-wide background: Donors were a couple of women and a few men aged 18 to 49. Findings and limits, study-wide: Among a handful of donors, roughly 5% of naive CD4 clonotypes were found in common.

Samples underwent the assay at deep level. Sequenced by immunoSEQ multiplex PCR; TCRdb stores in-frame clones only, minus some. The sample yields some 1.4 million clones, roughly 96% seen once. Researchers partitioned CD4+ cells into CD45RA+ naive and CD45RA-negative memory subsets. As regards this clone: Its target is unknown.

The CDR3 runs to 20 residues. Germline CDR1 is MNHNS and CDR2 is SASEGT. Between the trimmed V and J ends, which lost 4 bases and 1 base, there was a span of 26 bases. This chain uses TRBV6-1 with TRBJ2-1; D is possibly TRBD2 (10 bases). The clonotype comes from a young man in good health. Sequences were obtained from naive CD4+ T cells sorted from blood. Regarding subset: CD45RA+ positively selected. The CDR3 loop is CASSGTGGETSGKSYNEQFF. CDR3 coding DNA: TGTGCCAGCAGTGGAACAGGGGGCGAAACTAGCGGGAAGTCCTACAATGAGCAGTTCTTC.